This T cell receptor beta chain was identified during a study of blood T cell repertoires in COVID-19. Turning to the study itself: COVID-19 samples, acute and convalescent, were from the United States, Italy and Spain. Sample material is recorded as cDNA or gDNA derived from T cells, B-cell-depleted T cells, or PBMCs.

The authors' processing: Amplification of reference gene primers was used by the study to estimate nucleated cell counts. Here immunoSEQ multiplex PCR was the method, and the copy in TCRdb shows in-frame clones only, minus some. V, J and clone size were drawn from that table, and D and trimming were deduced from the DNA. Seen here are roughly 200,000 clones, roughly 80% observed once, and the top ten hold 6.9%. The CDR3 extends over 13 amino acids. Trimming removed 6 bases from V and 3 bases from J, with 10 bases in between. Germline V gene data show CDR1 as SEHNR and CDR2 as FQNEAQ (reference sequence).

This chain uses TRBV7-9 with TRBJ2-3; the D gene is possibly TRBD1 (6 bases). Input material: peripheral blood. This clonotype was sampled from a man aged 60 to 75 with acute or convalescent COVID-19. The CDR3: CASSSQGTDTQYF. For the CDR3, the DNA is TGTGCCAGCAGTTCGCAGGGGACAGATACGCAGTATTTT.